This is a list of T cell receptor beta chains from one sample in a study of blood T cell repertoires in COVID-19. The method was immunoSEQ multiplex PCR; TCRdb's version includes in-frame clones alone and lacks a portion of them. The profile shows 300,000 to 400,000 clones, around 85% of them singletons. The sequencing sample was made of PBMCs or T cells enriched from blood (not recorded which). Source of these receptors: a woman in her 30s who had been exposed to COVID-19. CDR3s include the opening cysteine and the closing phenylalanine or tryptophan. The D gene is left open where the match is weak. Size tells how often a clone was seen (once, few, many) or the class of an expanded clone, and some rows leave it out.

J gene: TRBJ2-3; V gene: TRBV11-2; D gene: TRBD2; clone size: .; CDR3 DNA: TGTGCCAGCAGCTTAGGCGGGAGGTCCACAGATACGCAGTATTTT; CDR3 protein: CASSLGGRSTDTQYF
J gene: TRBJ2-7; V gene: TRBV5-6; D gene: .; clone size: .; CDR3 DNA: TGTGCCAGCAGCTTAGGAAGGGGCGAGCAGTACTTC; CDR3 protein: CASSLGRGEQYF
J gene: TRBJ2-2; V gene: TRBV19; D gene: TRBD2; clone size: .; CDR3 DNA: TGTGCCAGTATAAAGCGGGAGAACACCGGGGAGCTGTTTTTT; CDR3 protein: CASIKRENTGELFF
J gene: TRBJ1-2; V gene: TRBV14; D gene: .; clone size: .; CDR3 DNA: TGTGCCAGCAGCCAAGAAATCAGGGGTCGTCATGGCTACACCTTC; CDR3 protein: CASSQEIRGRHGYTF
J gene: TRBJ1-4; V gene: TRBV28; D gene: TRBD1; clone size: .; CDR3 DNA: TGTGCCAGCACCCCGGGACAGGGTAAACTGTTTTTT; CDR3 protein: CASTPGQGKLFF
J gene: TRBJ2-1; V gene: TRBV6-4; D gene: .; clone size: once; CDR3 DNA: TGTGCCAGCAGGGCCCCCGGACTATTAACCTACAATGAGCAGTTCTTC; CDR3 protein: CASRAPGLLTYNEQFF
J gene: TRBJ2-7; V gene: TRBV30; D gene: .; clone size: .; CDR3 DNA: TGTGCCTGGAGGCGGGCCAGCTCATACGAGCAGTACTTC; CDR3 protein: CAWRRASSYEQYF
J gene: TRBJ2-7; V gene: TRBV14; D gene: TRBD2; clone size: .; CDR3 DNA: TGTGCCAGCAGCCAAGCGGGGGGAAGGACCTACGAGCAGTACTTC; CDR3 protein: CASSQAGGRTYEQYF
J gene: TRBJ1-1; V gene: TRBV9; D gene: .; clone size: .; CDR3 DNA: TGTGCCAGCAGCGTGCGAATGAACACTGAAGCTTTCTTT; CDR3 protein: CASSVRMNTEAFF
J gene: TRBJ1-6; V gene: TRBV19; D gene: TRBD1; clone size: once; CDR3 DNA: TGTGCCAGTAGTGAGGGGGCCGGATCACCCCTCCACTTT; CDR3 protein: CASSEGAGSPLHF
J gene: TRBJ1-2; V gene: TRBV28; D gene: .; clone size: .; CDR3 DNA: TGTGCCAGCAGCTCAAGCACCTATGGCTACACCTTC; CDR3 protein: CASSSSTYGYTF
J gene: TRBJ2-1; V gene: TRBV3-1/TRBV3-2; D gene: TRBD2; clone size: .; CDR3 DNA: TGTGCCAGCAGCCTTCTATCTAGCGGGATGTACGATGAGCAGTTCTTC; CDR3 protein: CASSLLSSGMYDEQFF
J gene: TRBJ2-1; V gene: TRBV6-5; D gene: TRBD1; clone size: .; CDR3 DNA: TGTGCCAGCAGTTACTATGCTACAGGGGGTGAGCAGTTCTTC; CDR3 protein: CASSYYATGGEQFF
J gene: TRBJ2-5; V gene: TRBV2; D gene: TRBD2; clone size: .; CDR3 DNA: TGTGCCATTATGACTAGCGGGGGGCCTGAAGAGACCCAGTACTTC; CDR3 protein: CAIMTSGGPEETQYF
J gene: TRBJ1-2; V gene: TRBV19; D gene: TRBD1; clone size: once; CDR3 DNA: TGTGCCAGTACCTGGGGGACAGGGGGATCTAATGGCTACACCTTC; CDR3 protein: CASTWGTGGSNGYTF
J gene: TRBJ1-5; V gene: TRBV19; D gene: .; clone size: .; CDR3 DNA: TGTGCCAGTAGTATTTCAATCAATCAGCCCCAGCATTTT; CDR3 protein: CASSISINQPQHF
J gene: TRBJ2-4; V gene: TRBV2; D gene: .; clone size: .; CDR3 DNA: TGTGCCAGCAGTGAAATGAAGGGAGGAACATTAGCCAAAAACATTCAGTACTTC; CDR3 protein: CASSEMKGGTLAKNIQYF
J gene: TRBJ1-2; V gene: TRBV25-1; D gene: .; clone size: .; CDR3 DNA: TGTGCCAGCAGTAACGGGGTCGGCTACACCTTC; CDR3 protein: CASSNGVGYTF
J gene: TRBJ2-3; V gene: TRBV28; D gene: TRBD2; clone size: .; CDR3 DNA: TGTGCCAGCACGGGACTAGCGGGGGACCGCTCTCTTCTCACAGATACGCAGTATTTT; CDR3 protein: CASTGLAGDRSLLTDTQYF
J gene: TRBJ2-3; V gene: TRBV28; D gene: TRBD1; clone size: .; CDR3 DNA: TGTGCCAGCAGTTCTAGACAGGGCAGGCAGTATTTT; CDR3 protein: CASSSRQGRQYF
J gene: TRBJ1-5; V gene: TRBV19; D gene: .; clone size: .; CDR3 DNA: TGTGCCAGTAGTATGATGGTCGGGAACAATCAGCCCCAGCATTTT; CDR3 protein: CASSMMVGNNQPQHF
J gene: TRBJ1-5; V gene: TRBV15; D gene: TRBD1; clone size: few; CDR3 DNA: TGTGCCACCAGACTGGACAGGGAAAGGAATCAGCCCCAGCATTTT; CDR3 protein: CATRLDRERNQPQHF
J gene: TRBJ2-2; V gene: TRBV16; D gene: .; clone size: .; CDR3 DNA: TGTGCCAGCAGCCAATGGGAAGCAGGGTACACCGGGGAGCTGTTTTTT; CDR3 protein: CASSQWEAGYTGELFF